Listed below are T cell receptor beta chains from one sample, sequenced in a study of shared T cell receptors in the human thymus. Sequencing was performed with immunoSEQ multiplex PCR; in TCRdb, only in-frame clones are kept and a portion is missing. This sample has about 400,000 clones, with around 93% found just once. The sample was thymocytes. These receptors were taken from a human donor. Both conserved end residues are part of each CDR3. The D gene is left open where the match is weak. Clone size is given for some rows only: seen once, a few or many times, or a class if the clone is expanded.

clone size	D gene	V gene	J gene	CDR3 DNA	CDR3 protein
-	TRBD2	TRBV5-4	TRBJ2-3	TGTGCCAGCATCCCTGACGTAGCGGGAGGCCCAACTAGCACAGATACGCAGTATTTT	CASIPDVAGGPTSTDTQYF
once	TRBD2	TRBV2	TRBJ2-1	TGTGCCAGTGGACCGACTAGCGGGAAAAATGAGCAGTTCTTC	CASGPTSGKNEQFF
-	-	TRBV10-2	TRBJ2-7	TGCGCCAGCAGTGAGAAGCGACCCTACGAGCAGTACTTC	CASSEKRPYEQYF
-	-	TRBV7-6	TRBJ1-1	TGTGCCAGCAGCCCCTGGGGCGGGAGAGAACCGAACACTGAAGCTTTCTTT	CASSPWGGREPNTEAFF
-	-	TRBV10-2	TRBJ1-4	TGCGCCAGCACCGATGGAAGGGAAAAACTGTTTTTT	CASTDGREKLFF
-	-	TRBV6-5	TRBJ2-1	TGTGCCAGCAGTTACGACTTCTACAATGAGCAGTTCTTC	CASSYDFYNEQFF
-	TRBD1	TRBV27	TRBJ2-7	TGTGCCAGCAGCCCCCTCCCTGTTCGACCGGGACAGGGGGCGCTTAAGCAGTACTTC	CASSPLPVRPGQGALKQYF
once	-	TRBV5-1	TRBJ2-3	TGCGCCAGCAGCTTTACCCGCAACACAGATACGCAGTATTTT	CASSFTRNTDTQYF
once	-	TRBV28	TRBJ2-3	TGTGCCAGCAGTTTTAAGGGTAACCCAGATACGCAGTATTTT	CASSFKGNPDTQYF
-	TRBD2	TRBV4-1	TRBJ2-3	TGCGCCAGCAGCCAAGAGAGGACTAGAGGATTTGTGGATGATTGCACAGATACGCAGTATTTT	CASSQERTRGFVDDCTDTQYF
-	-	TRBV6-5	TRBJ1-5	TGTGCCAGCAGTTACTCGCCGCAGGGTGATCAGCCCCAGCATTTT	CASSYSPQGDQPQHF
-	TRBD1	TRBV23-1	TRBJ2-7	TGCGCCAGCAGTCGACAGGGTTCGGGGAGTTACCCCTACGAGCAGTACTTC	CASSRQGSGSYPYEQYF
-	-	TRBV19	TRBJ1-1	TGTGCCAGTAGTATAGATCTCCTCAGGAGGCCCCGGGACACTGAAGCTTTCTTT	CASSIDLLRRPRDTEAFF
-	-	TRBV5-3	TRBJ1-5	TGTGCCAGAAGCTTGTTATTGGGGGTACCTCAGCCCCAGCATTTT	CARSLLLGVPQPQHF
-	-	TRBV19	TRBJ2-7	TGTGCCAGTAGTAACGCCTCCCGGGACAACAGACCCTACGAGCAGTACTTC	CASSNASRDNRPYEQYF
-	TRBD1	TRBV28	TRBJ2-2	TGTGCCAGCAACGTAAGGGACAGGGGAAGTTCCGGGGAGCTGTTTTTT	CASNVRDRGSSGELFF
-	-	TRBV5-5	TRBJ2-3	TGTGCCAGCAGCTTAAGCGGTCTCTACCCAGACACAGATACGCAGTATTTT	CASSLSGLYPDTDTQYF
-	-	TRBV19	TRBJ2-7	TGTGCCAGTAGTATATTAAAGGGTAGCTACGAGCAGTACTTC	CASSILKGSYEQYF
-	-	TRBV7-9	TRBJ2-2	TGTGCCAGCAGCCCTCCAGCCTCACCCGGGGAGCTGTTTTTT	CASSPPASPGELFF
-	-	TRBV18	TRBJ1-1	TGTGCCAGCTCACCGACCGGGGGGCCGAACACTGAAGCTTTCTTT	CASSPTGGPNTEAFF
-	-	TRBV25-1	TRBJ2-1	TGTGCCAGCAGCGTTACTAGGGGGTCTTCGGGGGAGCAGTTCTTC	CASSVTRGSSGEQFF
-	TRBD1	TRBV5-4	TRBJ1-2	TGTGCCAGCCGCAAGGGACAGACAAATGGCTACACCTTC	CASRKGQTNGYTF
-	TRBD1	TRBV28	TRBJ2-7	TGTGCCAGCAGCCGCGGAAGGACAGGGGACTACGACGAGCAGTACTTC	CASSRGRTGDYDEQYF
-	-	TRBV7-2	TRBJ1-1	TGTGCCTCCCAGTTGGGGGCGGCGAACACTGAAGCTTTCTTT	CASQLGAANTEAFF
-	TRBD1	TRBV28	TRBJ1-4	TGTGCCAGCAGTTTCGGACAGGGGAGTGAAAAACTGTTTTTT	CASSFGQGSEKLFF
-	-	TRBV6-5	TRBJ2-5	TGTGCCAGCAGTTCAGGGTTGGGGACCCAGTACTTC	CASSSGLGTQYF
-	TRBD2	TRBV5-1	TRBJ2-2	TGCGCCAGCAGCTTGAAGGTGGCTAGCGGGAGGTACGGCACCGGGGAGCTGTTTTTT	CASSLKVASGRYGTGELFF
-	TRBD1	TRBV28	TRBJ2-7	TGTGCCAGCACCCCGAGGGGGCGACCTACCTACGAGCAGTACTTC	CASTPRGRPTYEQYF
-	-	TRBV5-8	TRBJ1-5	TGTGCCAGCAGCTTGGAGGGAGGCCATCAGCCCCAGCATTTT	CASSLEGGHQPQHF
-	-	TRBV4-1	TRBJ2-7	TGCGCCAGCAGCCAAGAAGAAGAGCTGGGAGTGAGGTACGAGCAGTACTTC	CASSQEEELGVRYEQYF
-	TRBD1	TRBV6-4	TRBJ2-5	TGTGCCAGCAGTTATTCCGGGACAGGGCAAGAGACCCAGTACTTC	CASSYSGTGQETQYF
-	-	TRBV7-9	TRBJ1-3	TGTGCCAGCAGCTTACTGGTCTTCGGTGAGGGAAACACCATATATTTT	CASSLLVFGEGNTIYF
-	-	TRBV19	TRBJ2-3	TGTGCCAGTAGTATAGGCGGGACTGGCACAGATACGCAGTATTTT	CASSIGGTGTDTQYF
-	TRBD2	TRBV11-2	TRBJ2-3	TGTGCCAGCAGCTTCGGACTAGCGGGAGAGCCAGATACGCAGTATTTT	CASSFGLAGEPDTQYF
-	-	TRBV9	TRBJ2-2	TGTGCCAGCAGCGTAGCCGGTGGAACCGGGGAGCTGTTTTTT	CASSVAGGTGELFF
-	-	TRBV2	TRBJ2-1	TGTGCCAGCAGGGGGGGTGAGCAGTTCTTC	CASRGGEQFF
few	-	TRBV9	TRBJ1-1	TGTGCCAGCAGCGTAGGGGTCGACGGAAACACTGAAGCTTTCTTT	CASSVGVDGNTEAFF
-	-	TRBV4-3	TRBJ1-5	TGCGCCAGCAGCCAAGATCGAGGGGGGCAGCCCCAGCATTTT	CASSQDRGGQPQHF
-	TRBD1	TRBV27	TRBJ2-7	TGTGCCAGCAGAAAGGGACAGGACTCCTACGAGCAGTACTTC	CASRKGQDSYEQYF
-	TRBD2	TRBV27	TRBJ2-3	TGTGCCAGCAGTCTCCCTCCGACTAGCGCAAGCACAGATACGCAGTATTTT	CASSLPPTSASTDTQYF
-	-	TRBV18	TRBJ1-2	TGTGCCAGCTCACAGAAAACGGCGGAAAGGTATGGCTACACCTTC	CASSQKTAERYGYTF
once	-	TRBV28	TRBJ2-7	TGTGCCAGCAAGGAAATTCGGGACCCAACCTACGAGCAGTACTTC	CASKEIRDPTYEQYF
-	-	TRBV23-1	TRBJ1-5	TGCGCCAGCAGTCGTGGGCACCTAATTCAGCCCCAGCATTTT	CASSRGHLIQPQHF
-	TRBD2	TRBV4-3	TRBJ2-2	TGCGCCAGCAGCCAAGCCCTTAGCGGGAGGAACACCGGGGAGCTGTTTTTT	CASSQALSGRNTGELFF
-	-	TRBV28	TRBJ1-1	TGTGCCAGCAGCGGCATCCAGAACACTGAAGCTTTCTTT	CASSGIQNTEAFF
-	TRBD1	TRBV7-9	TRBJ1-2	TGTGCCAGCAGCCGAGGGGGCGCAGCAGGAGGCTACACCTTC	CASSRGGAAGGYTF
-	TRBD2	TRBV18	TRBJ2-3	TGTGCCAGCTCACCAAGGCAAGCGGGAGAAGGGACAGATACGCAGTATTTT	CASSPRQAGEGTDTQYF